The clone carrying this TCR beta chain was seen only a few times. The antigen remains unidentified. This sample was included in a study of beta chain features in type 1 diabetes. Study-level results: Among patients with Type 1 diabetes, TCRB CDR3s were moderately but significantly shorter in every one of the four CD4+ subsets. Among type 1 diabetes patients, VDJ junctions had fewer insertions and more deletions.

This CDR3 has 15 residues. Trimming left V 0 bases short and J 4 bases short, with 13 bases between. Looked up from germline, CDR1 is SGHDT and CDR2 is YYEEEE. Sequencing targeted expressed TCRB transcripts, as all isolated RNA had been reverse transcribed. Clones were sequenced by immunoSEQ multiplex PCR, and TCRdb holds only the in-frame ones, with some missing. This sample yields about 930,000 clones, of which roughly 16% are seen a single time; about 0.02% belongs to the top ten. Purity (above 95%) was reached by all sorted populations. This receptor was taken from a woman younger than 30 in good health. The chain uses TRBV5-6 and TRBJ1-1; tentative D call: TRBD1 (5 bases). Sequencing was carried out using naive CD4+ T cells from blood. The CDR3 reads CASSLDQKGRTEAFF. The CDR3 coding sequence is TGTGCCAGCAGCTTGGACCAAAAGGGGCGCACTGAAGCTTTCTTT.